Following are 32 T cell receptor beta chains from one sample sequenced in a study of T cell responses to AZD1222 COVID-19 vaccine. The table came from immunoSEQ multiplex PCR; TCRdb's copy has only in-frame clones and leaves some out. The sample yields 150,000 or so clones, 85% to 95% seen once. The input for sequencing was peripheral blood, taken on day 0 of AZD1222 vaccination. The origin of the receptors is an adult in good health.

The V call is TRBV28, the J call TRBJ1-4, with D unresolved. The CDR3 runs 17 residues. V lost 4 bases and J lost 2, with 17 bases in between. Germline V gives CDR1 MDHEN, CDR2 SYDVKM. The CDR3 protein is CASSYSTLGATNEKLFF. The CDR3 nucleotides are TGTGCCAGCAGTTACTCGACGCTGGGCGCTACTAATGAAAAACTGTTTTTT.

On this clone: The junction shows a germline mismatch at one end, possibly a read error. The V and J genes are TRBV24-1 and TRBJ1-2; no reliable D call. CDR1 and CDR2 from the germline V gene are KGHDR and SFDVKD. The CDR3 contains 13 residues. The CDR3 nucleotides are TGTGCCACCAGTGGTTTCTTACTCAGGTCTCTCCTATTC. It specifies CATSGFLLRSLLF.

This chain connects TRBV28 to TRBJ2-7, with D maybe TRBD1 (5 bases). V gave up 8 bases and J gave up 0 bases, with 11 bases separating them. This CDR3 has 13 residues. Germline V lookup: CDR1 MDHEN, CDR2 SYDVKM. As DNA, the CDR3 is TGTGCCAGCGGAGACAGTCTCTCCTACGAGCAGTACTTC. The encoded protein is CASGDSLSYEQYF.

The chain couples TRBV10-1 to TRBJ1-1; tentative D call: TRBD1 (5 bases). Germline V gene data show CDR1 as WNHNN and CDR2 as SYGVQD (reference sequence). This CDR3 comprises 13 residues. Trimming shortened V by 10 bases and J by 5 bases, and 17 bases separated the two germline ends. As DNA, the CDR3 is TGCGCCACCTCCTCGGGGGGGGAAACTGAAGCTTTCTTT. Translation gives CATSSGGETEAFF.

The chain employs TRBV6-6 and TRBJ2-6; the D is unclear. Germline-derived CDR1 and CDR2 are MNHNY and SVGAGI (reference sequence). The CDR3 spans 15 residues. V lost 4 bases to trimming and J lost 0 bases, with 7 bases between them. The DNA for the CDR3 is TGTGCCAGCAGTTTAGCCGACTCTGGGGCCAACGTCCTGACTTTC. This sequence encodes CASSLADSGANVLTF.

The chain carries TRBV12-3 or TRBV12-4 and TRBJ1-2, with a weak D call TRBD1 (5 bases). The V end was cut by 7 bases, the J end by 2 bases, with 11 bases between. The CDR3 has 13 residues. The CDR3 loop is CASTGTSNYGYTF. The CDR3 region has the DNA TGTGCCAGCACCGGGACCTCCAACTATGGCTACACCTTC.

This chain joins TRBV5-5 and TRBJ2-2, with unresolved D. CDR3 length equals 14 residues. In germline, CDR1 is SGHKS, CDR2 YYEKEE (reference sequence). Trimming cost V 1 base and J 2 bases, with 6 bases left between them. The CDR3 here is CASSLQPNTGELFF. The CDR3 coding sequence is TGTGCCAGCAGCTTGCAGCCTAACACCGGGGAGCTGTTTTTT.

The chain combines TRBV10-3 with TRBJ2-7, with D perhaps TRBD2 (5 bases). The V and J ends lost 10 bases and 2 bases respectively, with 21 bases between them. The CDR3 runs 15 residues. From germline, CDR1 is ENHRY and CDR2 SYGVKD. CDR3 region: CATLDGESSPYEQYF. The CDR3 nucleotides read TGTGCCACCCTCGATGGGGAGTCATCGCCCTACGAGCAGTACTTC.

The chain recombines TRBV7-6 with TRBJ1-4, with D possibly being TRBD1 (6 bases). This CDR3 region has 16 residues. Trimming left V 3 bases short and J 0 bases short, with 11 bases between. Germline V lookup: CDR1 SGHVS, CDR2 FNYEAQ. The CDR3 reads CASSLGARTTNEKLFF. The CDR3 DNA reads as TGTGCCAGCAGCTTGGGGGCCCGGACAACTAATGAAAAACTGTTTTTT. Variable domain in full (rest from reference TRBV7-6 and TRBJ1-4): GAGVSQSPRYKVTKRGQDVALRCDPISGHVSLYWYRQALGQGPEFLTYFNYEAQQDKSGLPNDRFSAERPEGSISTLTIQRTEQRDSAMYRCASSLGARTTNEKLFFGSGTQLSVL.

This clone appeared a single time. V usage is TRBV10-3 and J usage is TRBJ2-7; a possible D gene is TRBD1 (5 bases). CDR1 and CDR2 from the germline V gene are ENHRY and SYGVKD. The CDR3 spans 14 residues. With 6 bases removed from V and 7 bases from J, the gap between germline ends came to 19 bases. CDR3 DNA: TGTGCCATCAGGGTAGGGGCCCTATCACGGGAGCAGTACTTC. Encoded protein: CAIRVGALSREQYF.

The genes are TRBV2 and TRBJ2-7; TRBD1 matches at 8 bases. Germline V gene data show CDR1 as SNHLY and CDR2 as FYNNEI. V dropped 10 bases and J dropped 0; count of bases not matched to a gene: 8. The CDR3 totals 14 residues. The CDR3 region has the DNA TGTGCCACCAACAGGGGGACGGCCTCCTACGAGCAGTACTTC. Amino acid sequence: CATNRGTASYEQYF.

The chain uses TRBV30 and TRBJ1-2; D is ambiguous. V lost 6 bases and J lost 8, with 13 bases in between. This CDR3 spans 11 amino acids. Germline V gene lookup returns CDR1 GTSNPN and CDR2 SVGIG (reference sequence). The CDR3 loop reads CACPHRGGYTF. In nucleotides, the CDR3 is TGTGCCTGCCCACACCGGGGAGGCTACACCTTC.

This clone was observed once. The chain links TRBV18 to TRBJ1-2, with 9 positions matching TRBD1. V lost 3 bases to trimming and J lost 8 bases; unmatched junction nucleotides: 10. The CDR3 has 15 residues. Germline loops: CDR1 KGHSH, CDR2 LQKENI. This chain's CDR3 is CASSPPGQGTSGYTF. The CDR3 DNA reads as TGTGCCAGCTCACCCCCCGGACAGGGGACTAGCGGCTACACCTTC.

This sequence joins TRBV27 and TRBJ2-4; 10 bases line up with TRBD2. Germline V gene data show CDR1 as MNHEY and CDR2 as SMNVEV (reference sequence). The ends lost 3 bases at V and 8 bases at J; junction bases unmatched: 7. CDR3 size: 15 residues. The DNA for the CDR3 is TGTGCCAGCAGTTTCCGCACTAGCGGGAAGGACATTCAGTACTTC. This translates into CASSFRTSGKDIQYF.

This clone appeared once. V is TRBV9 and J is TRBJ1-2; D unresolved. The germline V and J ends were trimmed by 0 bases and 7 bases, with 19 bases remaining between them. This CDR3 has 16 residues. The germline gives CDR1 SGDLS, CDR2 YYNGEE. CDR3 coding DNA: TGTGCCAGCAGCGTAGCTTCTACGGCTACCCCCCTTGGCTACACCTTC. Translation: CASSVASTATPLGYTF.

The chain employs TRBV5-1 and TRBJ1-4; D gene uncertain. V lost 3 bases and J 4 bases, leaving 16 bases between the germline ends. CDR3 length equals 16 residues. Germline V gene sequence: CDR1 SGHRS, CDR2 YFSETQ. The CDR3 is CASSYRGRPNNEKLFF. CDR3 in DNA: TGCGCCAGCAGCTATCGAGGCCGGCCCAATAATGAAAAACTGTTTTTT.

V and J are TRBV6-1 and TRBJ1-3, with unresolved D. Looked up from germline, CDR1 is MNHNS and CDR2 is SASEGT. Trimming stripped 3 bases from V and 7 bases from J, with 4 bases between. The CDR3 extends over 11 amino acids. Here the CDR3 DNA reads TGTGCCAGCAGTGACCAGAACACCATATATTTT. Its translation: CASSDQNTIYF.

The V call is TRBV20-1, the J call TRBJ2-4; 8 positions agree with TRBD2. The germline CDR1 and CDR2 sequences are DFQATT and SNEGSKA (reference sequence). CDR3 length: 14 residues. After removal of 3 bases from V and 3 bases from J, the junction contained 4 bases not matched to a gene. CDR3 amino acids: CSASSGGDKNIQYF. The CDR3 DNA is TGCAGTGCTAGTTCGGGAGGGGACAAAAACATTCAGTACTTC.

The J gene is TRBJ2-3, the V gene TRBV30, with TRBD2 as a possible D gene (5 bases). V dropped 3 bases and J dropped 2 bases, with 9 bases sitting between them. The germline gives CDR1 GTSNPN, CDR2 SVGIG (reference sequence). This CDR3 comprises 13 residues. The CDR3, as DNA: TGTGCCTGGAGCCCGGGATCCACAGATACGCAGTATTTT. This translates into CAWSPGSTDTQYF.

The chain employs TRBV19 and TRBJ1-5; 10 bases match TRBD1. CDR1 LNHDA and CDR2 SQIVND come from the germline V gene (reference sequence). With V trimmed by 5 bases and J by 0 bases, 10 bases remained unmatched. The CDR3 has 18 amino acids. CDR3 bases: TGTGCCAGTAGTTCCCACCTCGACAGGGGGCTTAGCAATCAGCCCCAGCATTTT. Translation: CASSSHLDRGLSNQPQHF. Drawing the rest from reference TRBV19 and TRBJ1-5, the complete variable domain is DGGITQSPKYLFRKEGQNVTLSCEQNLNHDAMYWYRQDPGQGLRLIYYSQIVNDFQKGDIAEGYSVSREKKESFPLTVTSAQKNPTAFYLCASSSHLDRGLSNQPQHFGDGTRLSIL.

This clone was observed a few times. The chain has TRBV20-1 and TRBJ1-5; unclear D gene. V lost 3 bases and J 6 bases, leaving 15 bases between the germline ends. CDR1 and CDR2 from the germline V gene are DFQATT and SNEGSKA (reference sequence). The CDR3 is 14 amino acids. For the CDR3, the DNA is TGCAGTGCTAGTTGGGCAGATTCGACTCAGCCCCAGCATTTT. Translating gives CSASWADSTQPQHF.

V gene TRBV28 combines with J gene TRBJ1-1; no clear D. The CDR3 runs 12 residues. Trimming stripped 7 bases from V and 7 bases from J, with 13 bases between. Germline V CDR1 and CDR2: MDHEN, SYDVKM. The CDR3 DNA follows: TGTGCCAGCACCCTCGGGTCCTTTGAAGCTTTCTTT. Its translation: CASTLGSFEAFF. Variable domain in full (rest from reference TRBV28 and TRBJ1-1): DVKVTQSSRYLVKRTGEKVFLECVQDMDHENMFWYRQDPGLGLRLIYFSYDVKMKEKGDIPEGYSVSREKKERFSLILESASTNQTSMYLCASTLGSFEAFFGQGTRLTVV.

The CDR3 coding sequence is TGTGCCAGCAGTTACTCCAACACTGAAGCTTTCTTT. This translates into CASSYSNTEAFF. The V gene is TRBV3-1 (or the pseudogene TRBV3-2), the J gene TRBJ1-1; no definite D call. Looked up from germline, CDR1 is LGHDT and CDR2 is YNNKEL (reference sequence). V shed 6 bases and J shed 2 bases, with 7 bases lying between them. This CDR3 is 12 amino acids long.

The chain combines TRBV7-6 with TRBJ2-3; TRBD2 agrees at 7 bases. The CDR3 spans 17 residues. CDR1 is SGHVS, CDR2 FNYEAQ, per germline. V was clipped by 3 bases and J by 2 bases; unmatched bases: 11. The CDR3 coding sequence is TGTGCCAGCAGCTTGACCCCCCGGGACTACGACACAGATACGCAGTATTTT. Its protein is CASSLTPRDYDTDTQYF.

The chain employs TRBV18 and TRBJ2-7, with D perhaps given as TRBD1 or TRBD2 (5 bases each). CDR3 length: 16 amino acids. Looked up from germline, CDR1 is KGHSH and CDR2 is LQKENI. V lost 4 bases and J lost 3, with 19 bases in between. The DNA for the CDR3 is TGTGCCAGCTCACTGCAGGGACGGCCTACTTTCTACGAGCAGTACTTC. Translating it yields CASSLQGRPTFYEQYF.

The genes are TRBV18 and TRBJ2-4, with TRBD1 as a possible D gene (6 bases). CDR1 is KGHSH, CDR2 LQKENI, per germline. V lost 3 bases, J lost 3 bases, and 15 bases lay in between. This CDR3 has 16 amino acids. The DNA of the CDR3 is TGTGCCAGCTCACCCCAAAACAGGGTAGACAAAAACATTCAGTACTTC. It yields the protein CASSPQNRVDKNIQYF.

The chain is built from TRBV5-8 and TRBJ1-5, with no clear D. Germline V gives CDR1 SGHTS, CDR2 YDEGEE. Trimming left V 4 bases short and J 5 bases short, with 16 bases between. The CDR3 sequence is 15 residues long. This CDR3 reads CASSGRASWDQPQHF. The CDR3 coding sequence is TGTGCCAGCAGCGGCCGGGCCTCCTGGGATCAGCCCCAGCATTTT.

The chain couples TRBV10-3 to TRBJ1-5; 9 nucleotides line up with TRBD1. Looked up from germline, CDR1 is ENHRY and CDR2 is SYGVKD. The CDR3 extends over 14 amino acids. V lost 4 bases and J lost 6; bases outside the gene matches: 4. CDR3 in amino acids: CAISGGQGSQPQHF. DNA for the CDR3: TGTGCCATCAGTGGGGGACAGGGAAGTCAGCCCCAGCATTTT.

This chain joins TRBV5-1 and TRBJ1-2; D call uncertain. The length of the CDR3 is 16 residues. V lost 0 bases, J lost 6 bases, and 18 bases lay in between. In germline, CDR1 is SGHRS, CDR2 YFSETQ. The CDR3 loop reads CASSLASGSRKDGYTF. The DNA of the CDR3 is TGCGCCAGCAGCTTGGCCTCGGGCAGCCGAAAGGATGGCTACACCTTC. The variable domain in full, completed from reference TRBV5-1 and TRBJ1-2, reads KAGVTQTPRYLIKTRGQQVTLSCSPISGHRSVSWYQQTPGQGLQFLFEYFSETQRNKGNFPGRFSGRQFSNSRSEMNVSTLELGDSALYLCASSLASGSRKDGYTFGSGTRLTVV.

The genes are TRBV5-1 and TRBJ1-6, with D possibly being TRBD1 (5 bases). The germline gives CDR1 SGHRS, CDR2 YFSETQ. There are 13 residues in the CDR3. V dropped 4 bases and J dropped 8 bases, with 10 bases sitting between them. The CDR3 DNA is TGCGCCAGCAGCCGGGGGTTTGATTCACCCCTCCACTTT. This sequence encodes CASSRGFDSPLHF.

J is TRBJ1-2 and V is TRBV7-2; D is undetermined. From germline, CDR1 is SGHTA and CDR2 FQGNSA. CDR3 length: 18 amino acids. V was trimmed by 5 bases and J by 3 bases, leaving 25 bases between them. The CDR3 sequence: CASSRAIGSLPTYYGYTF. CDR3 bases: TGTGCCAGCAGCCGGGCTATAGGTAGCCTTCCTACTTACTATGGCTACACCTTC.

The V and J genes are TRBV12-5 and TRBJ1-5, with 8 bases identical to TRBD1. The CDR3 is 17 amino acids. V shed 4 bases and J 2 bases; nucleotides not matched to a gene: 10. Germline CDR1 is LGHNT and CDR2 is FRNRAP. The CDR3 is CASGCRTGRVCNQPQHF. The DNA for the CDR3 is TGTGCTAGTGGTTGCCGGACAGGGAGGGTTTGCAATCAGCCCCAGCATTTT.